The 6 T cell receptor beta chains given below trace back to one sample, sequenced in a study of T cells in women clearing cervical HPV infection. Sequencing was performed with immunoSEQ multiplex PCR; in TCRdb, only in-frame clones are kept and a portion is missing. The sample table includes around 30,000 clones. Sequenced sample: blood buffy coat. These receptors originate from a woman aged 18 to 75 with a cervical HPV16 infection that either progressed to CIN3+ or cleared (not recorded which).

Frequency places this clone as medium-sized. The sequence runs out 3 residues before the end of the CDR3; the remainder is reconstructed from the germline J gene. J is TRBJ2-7 and V is TRBV19; TRBD1 aligns across 10 bases. Germline CDR1 and CDR2: LNHDA and SQIVND (reference sequence). Trimming removed 5 bases from V and 2 bases from J; junction bases left unmatched: 6. This CDR3 comprises 15 residues. CDR3 residues: CASSEVGQGAYEQYF. Partial CDR3 DNA: TGTGCCAGTAGTGAGGTAGGACAGGGGGCCTACGAG.

Regarding this clone: The read halts 3 residues ahead of the CDR3 end, with the missing end drawn from the germline J gene. This chain links TRBV6-2 or TRBV6-3 with TRBJ2-2; TRBD1 matches 9 bases. The length of the CDR3 is 13 residues. CDR1 is MNHEY and CDR2 is SVGEGT in the germline V gene. The V gene end was trimmed by 8 bases and the J gene end by 6 bases; junction bases not matched to a gene: 4. The CDR3 bases that were read are TGTGCCAGCGGGGGACAGGGTTCCGGGGAG. This gives the protein CASGGQGSGE. The CDR3 in full is CASGGQGSGELFF.

Notes on this clone: The read halts 3 residues ahead of the CDR3 end, with the missing end drawn from the germline J gene. The J gene is TRBJ1-1, the V gene TRBV6-4; tentatively, D is TRBD1 (5 bases). Per germline, CDR1 MRHNA and CDR2 SNTAGT. Trimming removed 6 bases at V and 5 bases at J, with 13 bases between. This CDR3 spans 13 amino acids. The sequenced part of the CDR3 DNA is TGTGCCAGCAGGAGGGGCCCTGGAACTGAA. Translating it yields CASRRGPGTE. The full CDR3 sequence reads CASRRGPGTEAFF.

Remarks on this clone: The sequence runs out 3 residues before the end of the CDR3; the remainder is reconstructed from the germline J gene. The rearrangement links TRBV2 to TRBJ1-1, with TRBD1 matching 12 bases. CDR1 and CDR2 (germline): SNHLY, FYNNEI. V lost 6 bases and J lost 7; bases outside the gene matches: 6. The CDR3 is 14 amino acids. The CDR3 reads CASRGTGGGFEAFF. The sequenced part of the CDR3 DNA is TGTGCCAGCAGGGGGACAGGGGGCGGTTTTGAA. The full variable domain, in which reference TRBV2 and TRBJ1-1 provide the parts outside the CDR3, is EPEVTQTPSHQVTQMGQEVILRCVPISNHLYFYWYRQILGQKVEFLVSFYNNEISEKSEIFDDQFSVERPDGSNFTLKIRSTKLEDSAMYFCASRGTGGGFEAFFGQGTRLTVV.

As concerns this clone: The CDR3 extends 3 residues past the end of the read, so its final part is completed from the germline J gene. The genes are TRBV29-1 and TRBJ1-2; tentatively, D is TRBD1 (6 bases). CDR1 is SQVTM, CDR2 ANQGSEA, per germline. This CDR3 has 12 residues. The V gene lost 4 bases and the J gene lost 5 bases, with 11 bases spanning the gap. The CDR3 sequence is CSVVVRGYGYTF. The sequenced CDR3 bases are TGCAGCGTTGTTGTCAGGGGATATGGC.

As for this clone: The read terminates 3 residues before the CDR3 end, so the remaining end is supplied by the germline J gene. J is TRBJ2-1 and V is TRBV6-4; 10 bases line up with TRBD1. With V trimmed by 8 bases and J by 8 bases, 6 bases remained unmatched. The germline gives CDR1 MRHNA, CDR2 SNTAGT. The CDR3 covers 13 residues. The sequenced part of the CDR3 DNA is TGTGCCAGCTCCAAGACAGGGGGCTATGAG. Translating gives CASSKTGGYE. The whole CDR3 protein is CASSKTGGYEQFF.